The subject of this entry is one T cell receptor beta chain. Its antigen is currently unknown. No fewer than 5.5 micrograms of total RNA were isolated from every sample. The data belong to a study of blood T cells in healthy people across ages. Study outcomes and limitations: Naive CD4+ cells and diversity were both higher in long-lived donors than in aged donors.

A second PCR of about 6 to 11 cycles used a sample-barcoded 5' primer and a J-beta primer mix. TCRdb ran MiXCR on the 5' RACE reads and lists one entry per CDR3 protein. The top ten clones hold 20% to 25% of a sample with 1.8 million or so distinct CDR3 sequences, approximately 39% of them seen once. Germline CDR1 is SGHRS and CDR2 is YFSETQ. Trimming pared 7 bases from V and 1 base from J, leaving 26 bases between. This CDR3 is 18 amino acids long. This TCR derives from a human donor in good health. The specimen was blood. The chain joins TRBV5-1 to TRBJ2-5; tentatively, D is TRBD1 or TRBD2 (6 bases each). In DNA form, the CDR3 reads TGCGCCAGCCTAGCCTCACCGTCCTGGAGGGGGACCCAAGAGACCCAGTACTTC. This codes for CASLASPSWRGTQETQYF.